This entry describes one T cell receptor beta chain. Its target is not known. V was pared by 4 bases and J by 5 bases, with 15 bases between. This CDR3 spans 14 amino acids. In germline, CDR1 is SGHDT, CDR2 YYEEEE. Profiling relied on immunoSEQ multiplex PCR, and the TCRdb table lists in-frame clones only, not all of them. Among hundreds of thousands of clones, roughly 90% were seen once, and the ten largest hold around 1.4%. The sample comes from a study of Ad26.COV2.S vaccination and SARS-CoV-2 variants. As for the study in general: Into the muscle, Ad26.COV2.S was dosed once or twice, 56 days apart.

Treatment specified: around 19 received Ad26.COV2.S at low or high dose, single or two shots; several received placebo; per-sample allocation not given. Specimens were obtained on day 63 following the first vaccine or placebo injection. It was Wuhan-strain SARS-CoV-2 spike that the Ad26 vaccine vector expressed. General observations from the study: Recipients given vaccine exceeded placebo recipients in spike-specific TCR breadth.

The sequences come from peripheral blood, collected in a trial of Ad26.COV2.S vaccine versus placebo. The chain couples TRBV5-6 to TRBJ2-5, with D perhaps TRBD1 (6 bases). This clonotype was obtained from a person aged 18-60 years who received the Ad26.COV2.S COVID-19 vaccine or a placebo. The CDR3 sequence is CASSTPDSGETQYF. The CDR3 DNA follows: TGTGCCAGCAGCACCCCGGACAGTGGGGAGACCCAGTACTTC.